The source of this TCR beta chain is a study of blood T cell repertoires in COVID-19. On the study more broadly: Both acute and convalescent COVID-19 samples were obtained from the United States, Italy and Spain. The analysed material was cDNA or gDNA that came from T cells, B-cell-depleted T cells, or PBMCs.

TCRdb keeps only in-frame clones here, not all; method: immunoSEQ multiplex PCR. The sample has some 200,000 clones, approximately 91% seen once; the top ten hold 4.8%. This CDR3 spans 15 amino acids. Germline assignment: CDR1 GTSNPN and CDR2 SVGIG (reference sequence). The V and J ends lost 0 bases and 3 bases respectively, with 14 bases between them. The rearrangement uses TRBV30 and TRBJ1-2; tentatively, D is TRBD1 (6 bases). The clonotype was recovered from a woman aged 40 to 49 with acute or convalescent COVID-19. The specimen was peripheral blood. The CDR3 nucleotides are TGTGCCTGGAGTGTCTCGGGGGGCGCTGACTATGGCTACACCTTC. Protein product: CAWSVSGGADYGYTF.